This T cell receptor (beta chain) stems from a study of cytomegalovirus exposure and HLA in healthy donors. Study results and caveats: Association of fewer than 20,000 TCR beta sequences with HLA alleles was found at 0.05 false discovery rate in a later analysis.

V gave up 3 bases and J gave up 0 bases, with 10 bases separating them. Per the germline V gene, CDR1 is SGHRS and CDR2 is YFSETQ. The CDR3 runs to 15 residues. Use of 60 Vbeta and 13 Jbeta primers characterized the PCR. Assay: immunoSEQ multiplex PCR; the TCRdb copy retains only in-frame clones and omits some. The sample shows 170,000 or so clones, approximately 84% of them seen only once. A remark on this clone: As yet, its antigen is unknown.

Sequenced input: PBMCs. The receptor comes from a woman aged 45-65 years in good health and CMV-seropositive. This chain joins TRBV5-1 and TRBJ2-1; perhaps TRBD1 as D (5 bases). In DNA, the CDR3 is TGCGCCAGCAGCTCGCGACAGCGCTCCTACAATGAGCAGTTCTTC. Its protein product is CASSSRQRSYNEQFF.